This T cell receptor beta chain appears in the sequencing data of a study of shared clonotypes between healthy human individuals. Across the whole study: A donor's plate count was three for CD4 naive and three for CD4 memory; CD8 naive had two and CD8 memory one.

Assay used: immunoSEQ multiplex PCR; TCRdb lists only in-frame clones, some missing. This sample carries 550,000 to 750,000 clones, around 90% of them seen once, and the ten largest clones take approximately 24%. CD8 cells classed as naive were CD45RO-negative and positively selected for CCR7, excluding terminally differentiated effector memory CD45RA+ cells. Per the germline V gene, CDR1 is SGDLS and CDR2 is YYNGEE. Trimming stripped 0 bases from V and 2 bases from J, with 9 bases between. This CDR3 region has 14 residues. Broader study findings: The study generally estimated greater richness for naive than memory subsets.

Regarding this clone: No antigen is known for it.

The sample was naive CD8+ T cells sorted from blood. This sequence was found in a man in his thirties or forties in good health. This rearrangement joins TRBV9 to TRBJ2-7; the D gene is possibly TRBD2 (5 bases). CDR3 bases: TGTGCCAGCAGCGTAGCGCTAGCCCCCTACGAGCAGTACTTC. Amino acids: CASSVALAPYEQYF.